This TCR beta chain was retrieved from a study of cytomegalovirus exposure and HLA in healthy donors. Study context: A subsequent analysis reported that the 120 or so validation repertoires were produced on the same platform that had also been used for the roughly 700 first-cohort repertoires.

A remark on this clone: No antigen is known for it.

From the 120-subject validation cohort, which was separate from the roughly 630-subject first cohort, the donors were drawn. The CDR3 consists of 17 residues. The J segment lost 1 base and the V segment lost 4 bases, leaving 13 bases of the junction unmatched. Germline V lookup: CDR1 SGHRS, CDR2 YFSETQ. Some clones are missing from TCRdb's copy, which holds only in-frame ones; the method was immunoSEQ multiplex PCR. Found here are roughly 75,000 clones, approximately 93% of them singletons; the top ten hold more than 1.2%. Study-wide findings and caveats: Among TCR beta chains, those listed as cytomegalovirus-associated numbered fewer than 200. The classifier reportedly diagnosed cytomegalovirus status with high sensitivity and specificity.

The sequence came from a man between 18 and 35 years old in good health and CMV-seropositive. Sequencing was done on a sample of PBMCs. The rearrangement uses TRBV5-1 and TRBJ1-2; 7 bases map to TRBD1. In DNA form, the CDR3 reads TGCGCCAGCAGCCCTCACCCGGGGACAGACAATAACTATGGCTACACCTTC. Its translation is CASSPHPGTDNNYGYTF.